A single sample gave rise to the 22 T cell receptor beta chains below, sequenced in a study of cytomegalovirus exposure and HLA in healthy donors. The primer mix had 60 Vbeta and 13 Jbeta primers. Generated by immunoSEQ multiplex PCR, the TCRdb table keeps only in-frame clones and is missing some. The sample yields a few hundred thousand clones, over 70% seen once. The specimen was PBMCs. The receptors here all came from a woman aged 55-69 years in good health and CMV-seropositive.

The CDR3, as DNA: TGTGCCAGCGCGACAGTTAACTATGGCTACACCTTC. It encodes CASATVNYGYTF. The genes are TRBV28 and TRBJ1-2, with a tentative D call TRBD1 (5 bases). Trimming removed 8 bases at V and 1 base at J, with 8 bases between. Germline CDR1 reads MDHEN; CDR2 reads SYDVKM. The CDR3 runs 12 residues.

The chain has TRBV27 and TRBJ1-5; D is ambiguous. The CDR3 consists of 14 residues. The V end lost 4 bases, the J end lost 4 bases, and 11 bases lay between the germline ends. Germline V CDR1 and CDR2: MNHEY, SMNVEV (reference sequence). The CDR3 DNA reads TGTGCCAGCAGTTGGAACAGTCGGAATCAGCCCCAGCATTTT. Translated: CASSWNSRNQPQHF.

CDR3 sequence (DNA): TGTGCCAGCAGCCCGCGACAGGGGAACACTGAAGCTTTCTTT. This sequence encodes CASSPRQGNTEAFF. The chain recombines TRBV5-5 with TRBJ1-1; TRBD1 agrees at 7 bases. CDR3 length: 14 residues. V was pared by 4 bases and J by 1 base, with 4 bases of the junction left unmatched. The germline gives CDR1 SGHKS, CDR2 YYEKEE (reference sequence).

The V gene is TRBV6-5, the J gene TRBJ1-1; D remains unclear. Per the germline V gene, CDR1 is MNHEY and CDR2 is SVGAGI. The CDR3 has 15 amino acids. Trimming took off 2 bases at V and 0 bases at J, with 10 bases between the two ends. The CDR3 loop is CASSYLSRMNTEAFF. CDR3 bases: TGTGCCAGCAGTTACCTTTCCAGGATGAACACTGAAGCTTTCTTT.

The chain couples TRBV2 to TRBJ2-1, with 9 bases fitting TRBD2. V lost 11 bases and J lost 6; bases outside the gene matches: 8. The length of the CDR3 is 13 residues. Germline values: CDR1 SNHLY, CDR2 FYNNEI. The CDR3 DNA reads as TGTGCCGGAGGACTAGCGCGCGGCAATGAGCAGTTCTTC. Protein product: CAGGLARGNEQFF. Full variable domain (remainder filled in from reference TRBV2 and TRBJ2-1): EPEVTQTPSHQVTQMGQEVILRCVPISNHLYFYWYRQILGQKVEFLVSFYNNEISEKSEIFDDQFSVERPDGSNFTLKIRSTKLEDSAMYFCAGGLARGNEQFFGPGTRLTVL.

The DNA of the CDR3 is TGTGCCAGCAGCTTGTCGGGGGGCGAGACCCAGTACTTC. The encoded protein is CASSLSGGETQYF. This chain links TRBV5-4 with TRBJ2-5; D perhaps matches TRBD2 (7 bases). Trimming cost V 1 base and J 5 bases, with 9 bases left between them. The CDR3 totals 13 residues. Germline V gene data show CDR1 as SGHNT and CDR2 as YYREEE (reference sequence).

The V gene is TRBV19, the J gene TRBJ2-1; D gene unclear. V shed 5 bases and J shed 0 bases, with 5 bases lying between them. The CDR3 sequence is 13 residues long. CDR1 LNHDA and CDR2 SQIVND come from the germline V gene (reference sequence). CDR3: CASSGSSYNEQFF. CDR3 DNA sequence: TGTGCCAGTAGTGGCAGCTCCTACAATGAGCAGTTCTTC.

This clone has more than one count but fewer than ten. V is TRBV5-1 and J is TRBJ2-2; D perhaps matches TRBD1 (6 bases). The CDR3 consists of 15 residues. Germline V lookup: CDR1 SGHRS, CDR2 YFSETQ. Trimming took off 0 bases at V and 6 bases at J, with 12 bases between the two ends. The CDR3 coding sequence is TGCGCCAGCAGCTTGGAGGCAGGGGATCCCGGGGAGCTGTTTTTT. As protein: CASSLEAGDPGELFF.

The CDR3 bases are TGTGCCAGCTCACGGGACAGGTCAGATACGCAGTATTTT. Protein sequence: CASSRDRSDTQYF. This chain links TRBV18 with TRBJ2-3, with TRBD1 matching over 8 bases. The trim removed 4 bases at V and 4 bases at J, leaving 1 base unmatched. This CDR3 region has 13 residues. In germline, CDR1 is KGHSH, CDR2 LQKENI.

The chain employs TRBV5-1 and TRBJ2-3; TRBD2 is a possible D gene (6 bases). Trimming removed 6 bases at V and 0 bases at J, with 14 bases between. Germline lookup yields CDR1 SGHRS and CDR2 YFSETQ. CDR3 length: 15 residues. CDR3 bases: TGCGCCAGCATTCCGTCGGGACTTAGCACAGATACGCAGTATTTT. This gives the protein CASIPSGLSTDTQYF.

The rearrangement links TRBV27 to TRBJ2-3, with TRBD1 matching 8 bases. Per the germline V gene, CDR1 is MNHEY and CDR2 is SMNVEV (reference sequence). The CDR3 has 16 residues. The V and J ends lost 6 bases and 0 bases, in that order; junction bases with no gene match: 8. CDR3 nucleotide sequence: TGTGCCAGCAGCGAATCTCGGACAGGGAGCACAGATACGCAGTATTTT. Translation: CASSESRTGSTDTQYF.

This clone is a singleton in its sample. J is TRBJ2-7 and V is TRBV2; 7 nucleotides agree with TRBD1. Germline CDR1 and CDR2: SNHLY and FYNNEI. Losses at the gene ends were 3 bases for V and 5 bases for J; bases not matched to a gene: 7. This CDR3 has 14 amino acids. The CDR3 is CASSDDRVFDEQYF. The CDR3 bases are TGTGCCAGCAGTGACGACAGGGTATTCGACGAGCAGTACTTC.

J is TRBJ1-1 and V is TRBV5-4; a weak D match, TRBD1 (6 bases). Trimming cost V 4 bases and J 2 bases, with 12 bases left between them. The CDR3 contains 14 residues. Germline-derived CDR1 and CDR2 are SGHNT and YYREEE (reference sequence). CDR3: CASSTGQPNTEAFF. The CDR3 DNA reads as TGTGCCAGCAGCACTGGACAGCCTAACACTGAAGCTTTCTTT.

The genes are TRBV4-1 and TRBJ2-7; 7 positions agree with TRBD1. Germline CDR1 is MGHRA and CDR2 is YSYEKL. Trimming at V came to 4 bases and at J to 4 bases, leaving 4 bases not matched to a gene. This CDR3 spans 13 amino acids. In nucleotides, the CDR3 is TGCGCCAGCAGCCGGCTACAGGGGTACGAGCAGTACTTC. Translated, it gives CASSRLQGYEQYF.

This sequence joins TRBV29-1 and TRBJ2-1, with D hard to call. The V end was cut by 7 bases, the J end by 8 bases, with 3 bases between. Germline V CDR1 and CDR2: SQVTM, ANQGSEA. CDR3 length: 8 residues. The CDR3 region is CSADEQFF. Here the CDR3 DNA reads TGCAGCGCCGATGAGCAGTTCTTC.

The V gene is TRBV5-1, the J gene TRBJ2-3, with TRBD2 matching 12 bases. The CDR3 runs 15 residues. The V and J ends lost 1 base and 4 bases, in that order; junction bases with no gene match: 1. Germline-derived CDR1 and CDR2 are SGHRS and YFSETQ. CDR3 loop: CASSLSSGGADTQYF. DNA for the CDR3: TGCGCCAGCAGCTTGTCTAGCGGGGGGGCAGATACGCAGTATTTT.

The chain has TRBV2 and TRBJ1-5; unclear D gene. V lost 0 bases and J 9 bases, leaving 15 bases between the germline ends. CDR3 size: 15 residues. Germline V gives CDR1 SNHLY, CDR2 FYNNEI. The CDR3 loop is CASSEALRRRVPQHF. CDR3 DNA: TGTGCCAGCAGTGAAGCGCTTCGGCGGAGAGTGCCCCAGCATTTT.

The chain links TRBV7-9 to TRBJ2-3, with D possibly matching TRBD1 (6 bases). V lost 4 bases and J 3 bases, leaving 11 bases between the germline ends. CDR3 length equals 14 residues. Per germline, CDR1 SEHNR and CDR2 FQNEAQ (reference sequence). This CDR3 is CASSYNRVTDTQYF. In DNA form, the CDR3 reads TGTGCCAGCAGCTACAACAGGGTTACAGATACGCAGTATTTT.

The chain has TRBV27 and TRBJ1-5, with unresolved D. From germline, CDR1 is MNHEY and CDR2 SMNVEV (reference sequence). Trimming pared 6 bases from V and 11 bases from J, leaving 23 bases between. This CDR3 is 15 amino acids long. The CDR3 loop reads CASSPQDPSGVTQHF. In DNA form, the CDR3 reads TGTGCCAGCAGCCCCCAGGACCCTTCCGGGGTGACCCAGCATTTT.

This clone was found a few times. The CDR3 DNA sequence: TGTGCCAGCAGCCAAGATCGCGGGGCGAGCGGGAGCTACAATGAGCAGTTCTTC. This sequence encodes CASSQDRGASGSYNEQFF. This rearrangement joins TRBV4-2 to TRBJ2-1; 8 nucleotides match TRBD2. Germline V CDR1 and CDR2: LGHNA, YNFKEQ. After removal of 0 bases from V and 3 bases from J, the junction contained 10 bases not matched to a gene. The CDR3 has 18 residues.

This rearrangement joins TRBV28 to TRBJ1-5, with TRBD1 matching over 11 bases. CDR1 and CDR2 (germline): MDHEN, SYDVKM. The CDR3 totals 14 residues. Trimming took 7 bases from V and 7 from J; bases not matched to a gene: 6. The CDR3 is CASTRTGGGQPQHF. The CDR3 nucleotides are TGTGCCAGCACCCGGACAGGGGGCGGCCAGCCCCAGCATTTT.

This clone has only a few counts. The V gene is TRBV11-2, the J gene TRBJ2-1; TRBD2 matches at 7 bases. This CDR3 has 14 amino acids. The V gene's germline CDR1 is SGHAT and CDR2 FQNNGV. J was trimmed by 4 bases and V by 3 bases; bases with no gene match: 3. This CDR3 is CASSFLADYNEQFF. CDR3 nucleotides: TGTGCCAGCAGCTTCCTAGCGGATTACAATGAGCAGTTCTTC.